This T cell receptor (beta chain) was recorded in a study of metastatic and nonmetastatic thyroid tumors. Trimming removed 6 bases from V and 7 bases from J, with 21 bases in between. Germline CDR1 SGHAT, CDR2 FQDESV (reference sequence). This CDR3 has 16 amino acids. With MiXCR, TCRdb called clones anew from the PCR reads. The sample yields 28,000 or so clones, around 16% seen once. Thyroid surgery had not been preceded by any treatment in any patient. The table lists this clone with many counts. This chain joins TRBV11-1 and TRBJ2-2; no reliable D call. Sample: blood. The TCR comes from a female donor with papillary thyroid cancer or a benign thyroid nodule (not recorded which). Some clones in this sample may be carry-over from other donors' samples. The chain's CDR3 is CASRPPSFSWNGELFF. CDR3 in DNA: TGTGCCAGCAGACCTCCCTCATTTAGCTGGAACGGGGAGCTGTTTTTT.